This paragraph covers one T cell receptor beta chain sequence. These data are taken from a study of CD8 T cells in Susac syndrome. Reverse transcription used about 0.5 to 1 ug RNA and random hexamers. TCRdb reprocessed the immunoSEQ multiplex PCR reads via MiXCR and lists one record per CDR3 protein. The data show approximately 160,000 distinct CDR3 sequences, with 93% seen just once and around 0.13% held by the top ten. The V and J ends lost 5 bases and 0 bases respectively, with 14 bases between them. CDR3 length equals 16 residues. CDR1 SEHNR and CDR2 FQNEAQ come from the germline V gene (reference sequence).

The sample comprised CD4+ T cells from PBMCs. The receptor was derived from a human donor in good health. The chain is built from TRBV7-9 and TRBJ1-3, with unresolved D. CDR3 sequence reads: CASSHAERVSGNTIYF. The CDR3 coding sequence is TGTGCCAGCAGCCACGCCGAAAGGGTCTCTGGAAACACCATATATTTT.